One and the same sample provided the 15 T cell receptor beta chains below, sequenced in a study of T cell responses to AZD1222 COVID-19 vaccine. Method: immunoSEQ multiplex PCR; TCRdb's copy keeps in-frame clones and lacks some. This table holds 55,000 to 60,000 clones, 75% to 90% found once. The sample consisted of peripheral blood, taken on day 0 of MenACWY control vaccination. These receptors were collected from an adult in good health.

Turning to this clone: An end of the junction differs from the germline gene, which may be a read error. This rearrangement joins TRBV5-1 to TRBJ2-1; the match to TRBD2 covers 11 bases. Germline V CDR1 and CDR2: SGHRS, YFSETQ. The CDR3 covers 15 residues. The CDR3 sequence is CASRLGTSGYNEQFF. The CDR3 DNA follows: TGCGCCAGCAGATTGGGGACTAGCGGATACAATGAGCAGTTCTTC.

V usage is TRBV4-3 and J usage is TRBJ2-6; 8 bases map to TRBD1. Germline CDR1 and CDR2: LGHNA and YSLEER. V gave up 4 bases and J gave up 2 bases; unmatched junction bases: 7. The CDR3 length is 17 residues. CDR3 DNA: TGCGCCAGCAGCCTCGAAGACAGGGGAGCTGGGGCCAACGTCCTGACTTTC. Residues: CASSLEDRGAGANVLTF.

The genes are TRBV5-1 and TRBJ1-2; 7 positions agree with TRBD1. CDR1 is SGHRS, CDR2 YFSETQ, per germline. The CDR3 consists of 14 residues. The V segment lost 0 bases and the J segment 4 bases; nucleotides outside the gene matches: 3. The CDR3 reads CASSLAQGGYGYTF. The CDR3 coding sequence is TGCGCCAGCAGCTTGGCCCAGGGGGGCTATGGCTACACCTTC.

The chain uses TRBV4-1 and TRBJ1-4; weak D call: TRBD1 (5 bases). The germline V gene has CDR1 MGHRA and CDR2 YSYEKL. This CDR3 comprises 17 residues. Trimming pared 1 base from V and 8 bases from J, leaving 20 bases between. The CDR3 here is CASSQGRAGLGSEKLFF. CDR3 DNA sequence: TGCGCCAGCAGCCAAGGAAGGGCGGGACTGGGATCAGAAAAACTGTTTTTT.

The genes are TRBV1 and TRBJ1-2. TRBV1 is flagged as a pseudogene. The CDR3 spans 15 residues. CDR3 sequence (DNA): TGCACCAGCAGCCAAGAAGGAAGAGGGTACCATGGCTACACCTTC. The encoded protein is CTSSQEGRGYHGYTF.

The chain uses TRBV28 and TRBJ2-1, with 8 bases fitting TRBD1. Per the germline V gene, CDR1 is MDHEN and CDR2 is SYDVKM. CDR3 length: 15 residues. V was pared by 3 bases and J by 8 bases, with 9 bases of the junction left unmatched. The CDR3 DNA follows: TGTGCCAGCAGTTTCCGACAGGGGATCATCCATGAGCAGTTCTTC. It codes for CASSFRQGIIHEQFF. The full variable domain, completed using reference TRBV28 and TRBJ2-1, is DVKVTQSSRYLVKRTGEKVFLECVQDMDHENMFWYRQDPGLGLRLIYFSYDVKMKEKGDIPEGYSVSREKKERFSLILESASTNQTSMYLCASSFRQGIIHEQFFGPGTRLTVL.

In this sample, this clone turned up once. The chain joins TRBV19 to TRBJ2-1; the D is unclear. V was cut by 7 bases and J by 3 bases, with 13 bases left in between. Per the germline V gene, CDR1 is LNHDA and CDR2 is SQIVND (reference sequence). This CDR3 comprises 14 residues. In DNA form, the CDR3 reads TGTGCCAGTAAGGTGGAGAAAGGCTACAATGAGCAGTTCTTC. Its protein is CASKVEKGYNEQFF.

The chain has TRBV28 and TRBJ1-5; no reliable D call. CDR3 length: 16 amino acids. V gave up 4 bases and J gave up 4 bases, with 17 bases separating them. CDR1 and CDR2 from the germline V gene are MDHEN and SYDVKM. This CDR3 is CASSSYPRTPNQPQHF. The CDR3 coding sequence is TGTGCCAGCAGTTCCTACCCTCGCACTCCAAATCAGCCCCAGCATTTT.

This clone was detected only a few times. The chain employs TRBV5-1 and TRBJ1-1, with a possible D match to TRBD1 (5 bases). Between the trimmed V and J ends, which lost 1 base and 0 bases, there was a span of 7 bases. The length of the CDR3 is 14 residues. Germline loops: CDR1 SGHRS, CDR2 YFSETQ. CDR3 nucleotide sequence: TGCGCCAGCAGCTTGCGGGGCATGAACACTGAAGCTTTCTTT. It is translated as CASSLRGMNTEAFF.

The chain is built from TRBV7-2 and TRBJ1-1; D unresolved. This CDR3 is built from 15 residues. V was pared by 0 bases and J by 7 bases, with 15 bases between. Looked up from germline, CDR1 is SGHTA and CDR2 is FQGNSA. CDR3 residues: CASSLAPDRTNEAFF. For the CDR3, the DNA is TGTGCCAGCAGCTTAGCCCCGGACCGAACGAATGAAGCTTTCTTT.

V is TRBV19 and J is TRBJ2-1; D tentatively reads TRBD1 or TRBD2 (5 bases each). The CDR3 totals 14 residues. The germline V and J ends were trimmed by 10 bases and 10 bases, with 23 bases remaining between them. Germline V gene lookup returns CDR1 LNHDA and CDR2 SQIVND (reference sequence). The CDR3 coding sequence is TGTGCCACACTACAGGTGGGGGAGAGGAGGGAGCAGTTCTTC. It is translated as CATLQVGERREQFF.

This clone came up once. This chain links TRBV5-5 with TRBJ2-5; possible D gene TRBD1, 5 bases. The CDR3 spans 15 residues. Germline assignment: CDR1 SGHKS and CDR2 YYEKEE (reference sequence). V was cut by 4 bases and J by 1 base, with 14 bases left in between. The CDR3 DNA reads as TGTGCCAGCAGCCCAGTAGGGGTGCCCCAAGAGACCCAGTACTTC. This gives the protein CASSPVGVPQETQYF.

CDR3 amino acids: CASSYGTLNTGELFF. The CDR3 coding sequence is TGTGCCAGCAGTTACGGGACTTTAAACACCGGGGAGCTGTTTTTT. The chain combines TRBV6-2 or TRBV6-3 with TRBJ2-2, with D possibly TRBD2 on 6 matching bases. CDR3 length: 15 amino acids. Trimming stripped 2 bases from V and 2 bases from J, with 9 bases between. CDR1 is MNHEY, CDR2 SVGEGT, per germline.

The chain combines TRBV6-2 or TRBV6-3 with TRBJ1-1, with D possibly being TRBD1 (6 bases). CDR1 is MNHEY, CDR2 SVGEGT, per germline. Trimming removed 5 bases at V and 12 bases at J, with 25 bases between. The CDR3 runs to 15 residues. CDR3 bases: TGTGCCAGCAGTCGGGATGGGGGGGGCGGTTCGGCGTCTTTCTTT. Amino acids: CASSRDGGGGSASFF.

The chain recombines TRBV28 with TRBJ2-5; TRBD1 matches 9 bases. The CDR3 has 15 residues. From germline, CDR1 is MDHEN and CDR2 SYDVKM. The trim removed 2 bases at V and 5 bases at J, leaving 6 bases unmatched. The CDR3 DNA reads TGTGCCAGCAGTTTAAGGGGACAGGGCAAGGAGACCCAGTACTTC. Its translation is CASSLRGQGKETQYF.